The entry below gives a single TCR beta chain sequence along with its context. Its antigen is undetermined. Despite likely unrecorded immune exposures, the donors were nominally healthy at the time of sampling. This entry comes from a study of cytomegalovirus exposure and HLA in healthy donors. Study-wide results and limits: A list of approximately 160 TCR beta chains associated with cytomegalovirus was given. A later analysis reported that several of the most significant clusters appeared to be linked to common viral pathogens, among them Epstein-Barr virus.

The PCR used 60 Vbeta and 13 Jbeta primers. Assay: immunoSEQ multiplex PCR; the TCRdb copy retains only in-frame clones and omits some. Among just over 150,000 clones listed, approximately 86% were seen once. CDR1 MNHNS and CDR2 SASEGT come from the germline V gene. V lost 8 bases and J 3 bases, leaving 19 bases between the germline ends. This CDR3 region has 15 residues. Sequenced material: PBMCs. The rearrangement uses TRBV6-1 and TRBJ2-5; D is possibly TRBD1 (6 bases). The TCR comes from a woman between 18 and 29 years old in good health and CMV-seronegative. CDR3 nucleotide sequence: TGTGCCAGCGGCCCCAGGGGTTTTGACGAAGAGACCCAGTACTTC. Amino acid sequence: CASGPRGFDEETQYF.